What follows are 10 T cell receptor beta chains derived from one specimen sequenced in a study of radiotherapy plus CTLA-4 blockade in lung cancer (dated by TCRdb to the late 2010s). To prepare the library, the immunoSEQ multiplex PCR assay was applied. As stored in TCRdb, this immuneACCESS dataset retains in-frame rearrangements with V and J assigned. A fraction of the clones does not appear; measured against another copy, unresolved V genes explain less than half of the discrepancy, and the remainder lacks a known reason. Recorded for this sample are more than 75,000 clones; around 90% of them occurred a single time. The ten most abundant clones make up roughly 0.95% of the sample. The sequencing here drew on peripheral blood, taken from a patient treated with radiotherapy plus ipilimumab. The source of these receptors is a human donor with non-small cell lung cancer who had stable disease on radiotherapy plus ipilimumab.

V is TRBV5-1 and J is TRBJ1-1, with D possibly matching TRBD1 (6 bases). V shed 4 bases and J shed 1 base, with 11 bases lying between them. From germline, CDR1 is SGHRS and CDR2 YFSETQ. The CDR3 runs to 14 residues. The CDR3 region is CASSPATGNTEAFF. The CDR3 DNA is TGCGCCAGCAGCCCCGCGACAGGGAACACTGAAGCTTTCTTT.

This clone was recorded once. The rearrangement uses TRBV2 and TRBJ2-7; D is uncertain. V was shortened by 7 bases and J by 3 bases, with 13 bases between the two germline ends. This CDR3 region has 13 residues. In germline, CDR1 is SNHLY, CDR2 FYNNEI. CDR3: CASTRGRDYEQYF. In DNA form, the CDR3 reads TGTGCCAGCACAAGAGGTAGGGACTACGAGCAGTACTTC.

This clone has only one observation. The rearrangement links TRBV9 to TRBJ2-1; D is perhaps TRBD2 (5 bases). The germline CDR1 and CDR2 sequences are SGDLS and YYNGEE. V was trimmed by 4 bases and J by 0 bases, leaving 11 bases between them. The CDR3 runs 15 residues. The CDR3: CASSPEGNSYNEQFF. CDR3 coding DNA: TGTGCCAGCAGCCCCGAGGGTAACTCCTACAATGAGCAGTTCTTC.

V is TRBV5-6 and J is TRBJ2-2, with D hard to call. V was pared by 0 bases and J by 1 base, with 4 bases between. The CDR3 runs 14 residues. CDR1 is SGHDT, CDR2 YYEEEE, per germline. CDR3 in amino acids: CASSLVLNTGELFF. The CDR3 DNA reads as TGTGCCAGCAGCTTGGTACTGAACACCGGGGAGCTGTTTTTT.

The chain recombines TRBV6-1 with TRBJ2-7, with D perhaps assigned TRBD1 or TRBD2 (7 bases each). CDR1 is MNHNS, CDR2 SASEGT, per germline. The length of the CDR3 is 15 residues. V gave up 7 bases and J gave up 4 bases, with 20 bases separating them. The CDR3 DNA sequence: TGTGCCAGCACCAAAGGGAGGGGGCCCCCTTACGAGCAGTACTTC. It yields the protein CASTKGRGPPYEQYF.

CDR3 coding DNA: TGTGCCAGCAGTAGGGGGGGTATACAAGAGACCCAGTACTTC. It is translated as CASSRGGIQETQYF. The chain is built from TRBV7-2 and TRBJ2-5, with D perhaps matching TRBD2 (7 bases). Trimming took off 6 bases at V and 2 bases at J, with 13 bases between the two ends. Germline V gives CDR1 SGHTA, CDR2 FQGNSA. The CDR3 totals 14 residues.

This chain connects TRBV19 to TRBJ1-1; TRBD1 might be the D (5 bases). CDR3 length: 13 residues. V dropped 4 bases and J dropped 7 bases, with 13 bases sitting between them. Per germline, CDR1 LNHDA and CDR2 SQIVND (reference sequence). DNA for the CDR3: TGTGCCAGTAGTAGGCAGCAGAGGGGTGAAGCTTTCTTT. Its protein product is CASSRQQRGEAFF. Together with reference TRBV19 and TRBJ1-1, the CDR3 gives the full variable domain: DGGITQSPKYLFRKEGQNVTLSCEQNLNHDAMYWYRQDPGQGLRLIYYSQIVNDFQKGDIAEGYSVSREKKESFPLTVTSAQKNPTAFYLCASSRQQRGEAFFGQGTRLTVV.

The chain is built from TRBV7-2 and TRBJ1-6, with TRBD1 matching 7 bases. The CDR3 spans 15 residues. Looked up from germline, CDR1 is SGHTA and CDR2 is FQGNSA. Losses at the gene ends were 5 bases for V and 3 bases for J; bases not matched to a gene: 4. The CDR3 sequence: CASSGRTGYNSPLHF. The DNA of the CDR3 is TGTGCCAGCAGCGGGAGGACAGGCTATAATTCACCCCTCCACTTT.

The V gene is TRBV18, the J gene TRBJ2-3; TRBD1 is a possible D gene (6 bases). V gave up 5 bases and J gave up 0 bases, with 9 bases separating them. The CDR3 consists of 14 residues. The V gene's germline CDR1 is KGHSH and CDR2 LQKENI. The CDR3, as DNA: TGTGCCAGCTCATCAACAGGGAGCACAGATACGCAGTATTTT. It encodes CASSSTGSTDTQYF.

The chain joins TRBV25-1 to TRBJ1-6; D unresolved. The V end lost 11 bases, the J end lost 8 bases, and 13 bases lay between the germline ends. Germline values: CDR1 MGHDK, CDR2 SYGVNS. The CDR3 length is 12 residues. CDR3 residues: CAQQQRDSPLHF. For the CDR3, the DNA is TGTGCCCAGCAACAGAGGGATTCACCCCTCCACTTT.